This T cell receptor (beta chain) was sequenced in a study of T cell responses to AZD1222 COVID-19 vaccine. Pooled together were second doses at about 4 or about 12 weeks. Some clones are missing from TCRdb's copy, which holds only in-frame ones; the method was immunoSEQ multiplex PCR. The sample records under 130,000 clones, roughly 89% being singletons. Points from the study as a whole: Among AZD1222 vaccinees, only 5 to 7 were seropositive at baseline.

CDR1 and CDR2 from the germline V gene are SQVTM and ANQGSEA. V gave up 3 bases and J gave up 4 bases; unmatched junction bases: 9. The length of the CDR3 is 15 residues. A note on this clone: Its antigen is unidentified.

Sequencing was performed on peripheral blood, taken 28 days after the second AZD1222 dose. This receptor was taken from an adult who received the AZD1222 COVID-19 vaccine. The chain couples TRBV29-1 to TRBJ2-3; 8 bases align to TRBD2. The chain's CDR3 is CSVDASRRGADTQYF. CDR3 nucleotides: TGCAGCGTTGACGCATCTCGGCGGGGGGCAGATACGCAGTATTTT.